One and the same sample provided the 32 T cell receptor beta chains below, sequenced in a study of cytomegalovirus exposure and HLA in healthy donors. The primer mix had 60 Vbeta and 13 Jbeta primers. Profiled with immunoSEQ multiplex PCR; TCRdb holds only in-frame clones, not every one. The sample consists of about 41,000 clones, approximately 81% of them appearing once. The sample comprised PBMCs. The origin of the receptors is a man over 45 in good health and CMV-seronegative.

CDR3 loop: CASSSPVNAGELFF. CDR3 nucleotide sequence: TGTGCCAGTAGTAGTCCGGTTAACGCCGGGGAGCTGTTTTTT. The chain employs TRBV19 and TRBJ2-2; D is unclear. V was pared by 4 bases and J by 6 bases, with 12 bases between. Germline CDR1 and CDR2: LNHDA and SQIVND (reference sequence). The CDR3 totals 14 residues.

This clone is classed as medium-sized. The chain links TRBV5-6 to TRBJ1-4; TRBD1 matches 8 bases. V was pared by 3 bases and J by 8 bases, with 9 bases of the junction left unmatched. The CDR3 loop spans 15 amino acids. Germline-derived CDR1 and CDR2 are SGHDT and YYEEEE. DNA for the CDR3: TGTGCCAGCAGCTCCCCAGGGGGCGAGGGAGAAAAACTGTTTTTT. Translated: CASSSPGGEGEKLFF.

The V gene is TRBV5-8, the J gene TRBJ2-7, with a weak D call TRBD1 (5 bases). Trimming pared 0 bases from V and 4 bases from J, leaving 11 bases between. Germline CDR1 is SGHTS and CDR2 is YDEGEE. This CDR3 comprises 14 residues. CDR3 in DNA: TGTGCCAGCAGCTTGGATGGCAGGGTTTACGAGCAGTACTTC. Amino acids: CASSLDGRVYEQYF.

J is TRBJ2-5 and V is TRBV7-2, with TRBD2 identical over 8 bases. The CDR3 runs 19 residues. The germline gives CDR1 SGHTA, CDR2 FQGNSA. J lost 2 bases, V lost 5 bases, and 19 bases had no gene match. DNA of the CDR3: TGTGCCAGCAGCCTCGAACAACCGGGGACTAGGGTAGCACAAGAGACCCAGTACTTC. Its translation is CASSLEQPGTRVAQETQYF. The complete variable domain, with remaining parts taken from reference TRBV7-2 and TRBJ2-5, reads GAGVSQSPSNKVTEKGKDVELRCDPISGHTALYWYRQSLGQGLEFLIYFQGNSAPDKSGLPSDRFSAERTGGSVSTLTIQRTQQEDSAVYLCASSLEQPGTRVAQETQYFGPGTRLLVL.

In its sample, this clone was seen once. At one boundary the junction diverges from the germline segment, which might be a read error. J is TRBJ2-1 and V is TRBV7-9; TRBD1 aligns across 7 bases. This CDR3 contains 14 residues. The germline V gene has CDR1 SEHNR and CDR2 FQNEAQ (reference sequence). The CDR3 region is CSSSTPGQRNEQFF. CDR3 nucleotide sequence: TGTTCCAGCAGCACCCCGGGACAGAGGAATGAGCAGTTCTTC.

This sequence joins TRBV7-3 and TRBJ1-1; weak D call: TRBD1 (5 bases). Per germline, CDR1 SGHTA and CDR2 FQGTGA. Trimming took off 2 bases at V and 1 base at J, with 11 bases between the two ends. The CDR3 runs to 15 residues. CDR3 coding DNA: TGTGCCAGCAGCTTAGACCCAGGACAGAACACTGAAGCTTTCTTT. Its translation is CASSLDPGQNTEAFF.

The chain has TRBV7-2 and TRBJ2-7; D perhaps matches TRBD2 (5 bases). V lost 4 bases, J lost 3 bases, and 7 bases lay in between. The CDR3 contains 12 residues. The V gene's germline CDR1 is SGHTA and CDR2 FQGNSA. The chain's CDR3 is CASSSDYYEQYF. CDR3 nucleotide sequence: TGTGCCAGCAGCTCCGACTACTACGAGCAGTACTTC.

The chain links TRBV7-2 to TRBJ1-2; no reliable D call. CDR1 and CDR2 (germline): SGHTA, FQGNSA. Trimming took 4 bases from V and 14 from J, leaving 14 bases between them. The CDR3 length is 11 residues. The CDR3 sequence is CASSSKWQFTF. CDR3 nucleotides: TGTGCCAGCAGCTCCAAATGGCAGTTTACCTTC.

The chain links TRBV30 to TRBJ2-7; D gene uncertain. V dropped 0 bases and J dropped 2 bases, with 11 bases sitting between them. This CDR3 comprises 14 residues. Germline lookup yields CDR1 GTSNPN and CDR2 SVGIG (reference sequence). CDR3 loop: CAWSVLRQPYEQYF. The CDR3, as DNA: TGTGCCTGGAGTGTACTACGGCAGCCCTACGAGCAGTACTTC.

This rearrangement joins TRBV4-3 to TRBJ2-7; 10 bases are a match to TRBD2. The J segment lost 4 bases and the V segment lost 4 bases, leaving 19 bases of the junction unmatched. Germline CDR1 and CDR2: LGHNA and YSLEER. This CDR3 has 19 amino acids. The DNA of the CDR3 is TGCGCCAGCAGCCCCGACCCACTACTAGCGGGGACAGAACATTACGAGCAGTACTTC. Its translation: CASSPDPLLAGTEHYEQYF.

The chain is built from TRBV14 and TRBJ1-2; 10 nucleotides line up with TRBD1. CDR3 size: 15 residues. Per germline, CDR1 SGHDN and CDR2 FVKESK. V lost 4 bases to trimming and J lost 2 bases; unmatched junction nucleotides: 4. CDR3 coding DNA: TGTGCCAGCAGCCCCTGGGACAGGGGAAACTATGGCTACACCTTC. It translates to CASSPWDRGNYGYTF.

The chain links TRBV20-1 to TRBJ2-7; 9 nucleotides match TRBD2. Germline CDR1 is DFQATT and CDR2 is SNEGSKA (reference sequence). The junction had 1 base not matched to a gene; V was cut back by 3 bases and J by 7 bases. The CDR3 length is 11 residues. This chain's CDR3 is CSASAGGEQYF. The CDR3 DNA reads TGCAGTGCTAGTGCGGGGGGGGAGCAGTACTTC.

CDR3 amino acids: CASSPGNGAFF. The CDR3 region has the DNA TGTGCCAGCAGTCCCGGGAACGGGGCTTTCTTT. V usage is TRBV6-5 and J usage is TRBJ1-1; D gene ambiguous. The V gene lost 5 bases and the J gene lost 11 bases, with 12 bases spanning the gap. In germline, CDR1 is MNHEY, CDR2 SVGAGI. The CDR3 is made up of 11 amino acids.

V gene TRBV28 combines with J gene TRBJ1-6, with 10 bases fitting TRBD1. The CDR3 is made up of 19 amino acids. Trimming at V came to 8 bases and at J to 0 bases, leaving 13 bases not matched to a gene. CDR1 and CDR2 (germline): MDHEN, SYDVKM. The chain's CDR3 is CASLNARTGGSSYNSPLHF. In DNA form, the CDR3 reads TGTGCCAGCCTCAATGCCCGGACAGGGGGGAGCTCCTATAATTCACCCCTCCACTTT.

The rearrangement links TRBV7-2 to TRBJ1-4; D is unclear. Germline CDR1 and CDR2: SGHTA and FQGNSA. Trimming cost V 5 bases and J 3 bases, with 10 bases left between them. The CDR3 is made up of 14 amino acids. CDR3 loop: CASSVSRSNEKLFF. CDR3 in DNA: TGTGCCAGCAGCGTCTCCAGATCTAATGAAAAACTGTTTTTT.

The rearrangement uses TRBV28 and TRBJ2-2, with a tentative D call TRBD1 (5 bases). This CDR3 is 14 amino acids long. The germline V gene has CDR1 MDHEN and CDR2 SYDVKM. The V gene lost 6 bases and the J gene lost 1 base, with 9 bases spanning the gap. In DNA, the CDR3 is TGTGCCAGCAGCCTTGGACAGAACACCGGGGAGCTGTTTTTT. The encoded protein is CASSLGQNTGELFF.

The J gene is TRBJ2-7, the V gene TRBV2, with TRBD2 matching over 13 bases. Trimming at V came to 6 bases and at J to 7 bases, leaving 9 bases not matched to a gene. CDR3 length: 15 amino acids. Germline V gene lookup returns CDR1 SNHLY and CDR2 FYNNEI. The CDR3, as DNA: TGTGCCAGCAGCCATGGACTAGCGGGAGACGAGGAGCAGTACTTC. Protein product: CASSHGLAGDEEQYF.

The V gene is TRBV29-1, the J gene TRBJ1-1; D ambiguous. The CDR3 has 11 residues. Per germline, CDR1 SQVTM and CDR2 ANQGSEA. The ends were cut back, 5 bases at V and 5 bases at J, with 9 bases in the middle. The CDR3 DNA is TGCAGCGTTCTGGTAGTGACTGAAGCTTTCTTT. Translated: CSVLVVTEAFF.

The chain links TRBV7-2 to TRBJ2-5; D unresolved. Germline lookup yields CDR1 SGHTA and CDR2 FQGNSA. The V gene lost 1 base and the J gene lost 2 bases, with 11 bases spanning the gap. The CDR3 runs 15 residues. Written as DNA, the CDR3 is TGTGCCAGCAGCTTAGGACTGATCGGACAAGAGACCCAGTACTTC. It translates to CASSLGLIGQETQYF.

This chain links TRBV7-2 with TRBJ1-1; TRBD1 matches 7 bases. CDR1 SGHTA and CDR2 FQGNSA come from the germline V gene. CDR3 length: 12 residues. V lost 3 bases and J lost 8; bases outside the gene matches: 3. CDR3 loop: CASSFQQGEAFF. The CDR3 DNA is TGTGCCAGCAGCTTTCAACAGGGGGAAGCTTTCTTT.

The genes are TRBV4-3 and TRBJ2-1; 7 bases line up with TRBD2. The CDR3 extends over 15 amino acids. Germline V CDR1 and CDR2: LGHNA, YSLEER. With 0 bases clipped from V and 9 bases from J, the junction kept 8 bases outside the gene matches. The CDR3 DNA is TGCGCCAGCAGCCAAGAATGGCAGGGACTACGTGAGCAGTTCTTC. It yields the protein CASSQEWQGLREQFF.

This clone was observed a single time. The V and J genes are TRBV19 and TRBJ1-1; D possibly corresponds to TRBD1 (5 bases). This CDR3 comprises 15 residues. V was trimmed by 1 base and J by 6 bases, leaving 15 bases between them. Looked up from germline, CDR1 is LNHDA and CDR2 is SQIVND (reference sequence). In nucleotides, the CDR3 is TGTGCCAGTAGTATAGCGTACCGACAGACAGCTGAAGCTTTCTTT. Its protein product is CASSIAYRQTAEAFF.

Of note for this clone: Germline and junction disagree at one end, which may indicate a read error. The chain combines TRBV7-9 with TRBJ2-1; possibly TRBD1 for D (6 bases). The CDR3 contains 13 residues. Germline-derived CDR1 and CDR2 are SEHNR and FQNEAQ (reference sequence). The CDR3 loop reads CSSSALQGSEQFF. CDR3 bases: TGTTCCAGCAGCGCGCTACAGGGCTCTGAGCAGTTCTTC. The full variable domain, its missing parts supplied by reference TRBV7-9 and TRBJ2-1, is DTGVSQNPRHKITKRGQNVTFRCDPISEHNRLYWYRQTLGQGPEFLTYFQNEAQLEKSRLLSDRFSAERPKGSFSTLEIQRTEQGDSAMYLCSSSALQGSEQFFGPGTRLTVL.

This sequence joins TRBV4-3 and TRBJ2-5, with D maybe TRBD2 (7 bases). Germline V gene data show CDR1 as LGHNA and CDR2 as YSLEER. V was pared by 4 bases and J by 3 bases, with 21 bases between. This CDR3 region has 17 residues. The CDR3 region is CASSPSGAGALKETQYF. CDR3 DNA: TGCGCCAGCAGCCCTTCCGGGGCGGGGGCCCTCAAAGAGACCCAGTACTTC.

The chain recombines TRBV5-1 with TRBJ1-6; TRBD1 matches 9 bases. Per germline, CDR1 SGHRS and CDR2 YFSETQ. The CDR3 is 15 amino acids. Trimming at V came to 4 bases and at J to 9 bases, leaving 8 bases not matched to a gene. The CDR3 DNA reads as TGCGCCAGCAGCCCGGACAGGGGTCGAGGTTCACCCCTCCACTTT. Translated: CASSPDRGRGSPLHF.

This chain joins TRBV2 and TRBJ1-1; 9 bases map to TRBD1. CDR1 is SNHLY, CDR2 FYNNEI, per germline. Germline trimming cut 4 bases from V and 11 bases from J; bases unmatched to any gene: 8. The length of the CDR3 is 13 residues. The chain's CDR3 is CASSVGQGLRAFF. CDR3 in DNA: TGTGCCAGCAGTGTAGGACAGGGGTTACGGGCTTTCTTT.

The rearrangement links TRBV5-1 to TRBJ2-1, with 7 bases aligning to TRBD2. This CDR3 has 17 amino acids. V was clipped by 1 base and J by 3 bases; unmatched bases: 10. CDR1 is SGHRS, CDR2 YFSETQ, per germline. This CDR3 reads CASSLPSSGTLYNEQFF. DNA for the CDR3: TGCGCCAGCAGCTTGCCCTCGAGCGGGACTCTCTACAATGAGCAGTTCTTC.

The rearrangement uses TRBV28 and TRBJ1-2; D is undetermined. Germline CDR1 and CDR2: MDHEN and SYDVKM. V was trimmed by 7 bases and J by 0 bases, leaving 9 bases between them. There are 13 residues in the CDR3. Written as DNA, the CDR3 is TGTGCCAGCAACAGTCCGGCTAACTATGGCTACACCTTC. This encodes CASNSPANYGYTF.

The rearrangement joins TRBV7-9 to TRBJ2-5; 10 nucleotides align to TRBD1. V was clipped by 4 bases and J by 5 bases; unmatched bases: 4. From germline, CDR1 is SEHNR and CDR2 FQNEAQ (reference sequence). This CDR3 is 14 amino acids long. The CDR3 loop is CASSYGTGVETQYF. Here the CDR3 DNA reads TGTGCCAGCAGCTACGGGACAGGGGTGGAGACCCAGTACTTC.

The chain employs TRBV7-6 and TRBJ2-5, with no clear D. Germline CDR1 and CDR2: SGHVS and FNYEAQ. This CDR3 spans 14 amino acids. The germline V and J ends were trimmed by 1 base and 5 bases, with 11 bases remaining between them. The CDR3 nucleotides read TGTGCCAGCAGCTTAGAGGTGGCGAGGGAGACCCAGTACTTC. Protein: CASSLEVARETQYF.

This chain uses TRBV28 with TRBJ2-2, with D possibly matching TRBD1 (5 bases). The CDR3 is 15 amino acids. Trimming took off 6 bases at V and 5 bases at J, with 16 bases between the two ends. Per the germline V gene, CDR1 is MDHEN and CDR2 is SYDVKM. The CDR3 is CASRPQGRRTGELFF. The DNA for the CDR3 is TGTGCCAGCAGACCGCAGGGTCGGCGAACCGGGGAGCTGTTTTTT.

The chain combines TRBV6-1 with TRBJ1-2; the D is unclear. Trimming took 2 bases from V and 4 from J, leaving 14 bases between them. The CDR3 has 15 amino acids. Germline V gene sequence: CDR1 MNHNS, CDR2 SASEGT. The CDR3 region is CASSELSGSLYGYTF. CDR3 bases: TGTGCCAGCAGTGAACTTTCAGGTTCGCTCTATGGCTACACCTTC.